The 7 T cell receptor beta chains presented below share a single source sample, sequenced in a study of cytomegalovirus exposure and HLA in healthy donors. PCR employed 60 Vbeta and 13 Jbeta primers. The table came from immunoSEQ multiplex PCR; TCRdb's copy has only in-frame clones and leaves some out. The data contain over 130,000 clones, around 57% of them singletons. What was sequenced was PBMCs. These TCRs come from a male donor in good health and CMV-seronegative.

V usage is TRBV5-1 and J usage is TRBJ1-3; D is uncertain. Trimming left V 0 bases short and J 0 bases short, with 10 bases between. The germline V gene encodes CDR1 SGHRS and CDR2 YFSETQ. The CDR3 loop spans 16 amino acids. In DNA, the CDR3 is TGCGCCAGCAGCTTGGCAGGCAGCTACTCTGGAAACACCATATATTTT. It encodes CASSLAGSYSGNTIYF.

The gene calls are TRBV21-1 and TRBJ2-7; TRBD1 was called by the table and not checked on the DNA. TRBV21-1 is a recognized pseudogene. The CDR3 loop spans 16 amino acids. CDR3 sequence: CASSNTQGVSSYEQYF. The CDR3 DNA follows: TGTGCCAGCAGCAACACACAGGGGGTGAGCTCCTACGAGCAGTACTTC.

The rearrangement joins TRBV7-3 to TRBJ2-3; tentative D call: TRBD2 (6 bases). This CDR3 contains 15 residues. The V end was cut by 8 bases, the J end by 2 bases, with 17 bases between. Germline loops: CDR1 SGHTA, CDR2 FQGTGA. The CDR3 loop is CASGPGTHPTDTQYF. The CDR3 DNA sequence: TGTGCCAGCGGGCCCGGGACTCACCCCACAGATACGCAGTATTTT.

This rearrangement joins TRBV6-5 to TRBJ2-7, with D perhaps TRBD1 (8 bases). Trimming left V 2 bases short and J 4 bases short, with 18 bases between. Germline CDR1 and CDR2: MNHEY and SVGAGI. The CDR3 covers 16 residues. The DNA of the CDR3 is TGTGCCAGCAGTTACGTCTCCGACAGGGGAGGGTACGAGCAGTACTTC. Translation: CASSYVSDRGGYEQYF.

The chain is built from TRBV5-4 and TRBJ2-7; D may be TRBD2 (5 bases). The length of the CDR3 is 12 residues. CDR1 is SGHNT and CDR2 is YYREEE in the germline V gene (reference sequence). V lost 1 base, J lost 5 bases, and 7 bases lay in between. CDR3 DNA sequence: TGTGCCAGCAGCTTGTCGGGGAACGAGCAGTACTTC. It yields the protein CASSLSGNEQYF.

This chain connects TRBV4-1 to TRBJ2-2; the D gene is possibly TRBD2 (6 bases). CDR3 size: 16 residues. Trimming left V 3 bases short and J 6 bases short, with 17 bases between. Looked up from germline, CDR1 is MGHRA and CDR2 is YSYEKL. The CDR3 loop reads CASSQLGRERSGELFF. In nucleotides, the CDR3 is TGCGCCAGCAGCCAGCTCGGACGGGAGAGGTCCGGGGAGCTGTTTTTT.

The chain couples TRBV11-2 to TRBJ1-2; D gene unclear. Trimming cost V 6 bases and J 3 bases, with 14 bases left between them. CDR3 length: 14 residues. Germline-derived CDR1 and CDR2 are SGHAT and FQNNGV. The DNA for the CDR3 is TGTGCCAGCAGTTCAGTTCAGGTTTACTATGGCTACACCTTC. Encoded protein: CASSSVQVYYGYTF.